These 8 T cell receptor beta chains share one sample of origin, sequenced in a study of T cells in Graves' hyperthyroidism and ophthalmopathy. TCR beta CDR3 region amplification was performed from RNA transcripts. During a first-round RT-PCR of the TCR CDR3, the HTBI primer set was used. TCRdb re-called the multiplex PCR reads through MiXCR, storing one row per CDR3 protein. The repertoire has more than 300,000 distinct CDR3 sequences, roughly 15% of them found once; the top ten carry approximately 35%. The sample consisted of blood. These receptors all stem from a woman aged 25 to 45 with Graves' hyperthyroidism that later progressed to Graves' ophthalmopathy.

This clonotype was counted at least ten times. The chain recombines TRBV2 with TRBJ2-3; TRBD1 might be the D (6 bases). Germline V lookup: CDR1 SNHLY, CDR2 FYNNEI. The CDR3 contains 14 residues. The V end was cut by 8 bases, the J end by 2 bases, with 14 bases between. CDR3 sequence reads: CASVRTANTDTQYF. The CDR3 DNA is TGTGCCAGCGTCCGGACAGCTAACACAGATACGCAGTATTTT. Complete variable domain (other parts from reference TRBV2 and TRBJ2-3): EPEVTQTPSHQVTQMGQEVILRCVPISNHLYFYWYRQILGQKVEFLVSFYNNEISEKSEIFDDQFSVERPDGSNFTLKIRSTKLEDSAMYFCASVRTANTDTQYFGPGTRLTVL.

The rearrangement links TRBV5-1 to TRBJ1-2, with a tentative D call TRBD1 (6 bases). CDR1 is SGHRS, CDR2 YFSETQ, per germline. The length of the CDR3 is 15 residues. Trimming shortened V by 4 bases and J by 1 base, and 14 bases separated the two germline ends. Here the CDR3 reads CASSLRRQVNYGYTF. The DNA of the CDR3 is TGCGCCAGCAGCCTTAGACGACAGGTTAACTATGGCTACACCTTC.

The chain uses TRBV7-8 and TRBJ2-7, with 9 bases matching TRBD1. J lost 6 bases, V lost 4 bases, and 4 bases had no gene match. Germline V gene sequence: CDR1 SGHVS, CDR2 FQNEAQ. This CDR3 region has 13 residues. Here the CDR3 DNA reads TGTGCCAGCAGCTCCCGGGACAGGGTCGAGCAGTACTTC. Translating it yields CASSSRDRVEQYF.

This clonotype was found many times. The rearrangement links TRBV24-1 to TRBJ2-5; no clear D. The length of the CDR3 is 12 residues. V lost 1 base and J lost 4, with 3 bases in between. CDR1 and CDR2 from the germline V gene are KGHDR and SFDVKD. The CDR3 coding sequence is TGTGCCACCAGTGATTTTGGAGAGACCCAGTACTTC. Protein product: CATSDFGETQYF.

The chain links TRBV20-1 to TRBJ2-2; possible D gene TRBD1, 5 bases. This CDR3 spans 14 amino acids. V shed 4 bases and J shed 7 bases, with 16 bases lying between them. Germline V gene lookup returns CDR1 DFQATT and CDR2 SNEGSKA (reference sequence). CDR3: CSAIQGRASGELFF. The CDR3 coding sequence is TGCAGTGCTATTCAAGGCAGGGCGAGCGGGGAGCTGTTTTTT.

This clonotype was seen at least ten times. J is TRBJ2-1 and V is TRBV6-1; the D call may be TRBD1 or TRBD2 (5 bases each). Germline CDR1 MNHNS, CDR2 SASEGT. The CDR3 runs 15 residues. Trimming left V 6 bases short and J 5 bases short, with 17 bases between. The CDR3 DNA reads TGTGCCAGCAGCCGGGGCAGGGATCGGGACAATGAGCAGTTCTTC. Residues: CASSRGRDRDNEQFF.

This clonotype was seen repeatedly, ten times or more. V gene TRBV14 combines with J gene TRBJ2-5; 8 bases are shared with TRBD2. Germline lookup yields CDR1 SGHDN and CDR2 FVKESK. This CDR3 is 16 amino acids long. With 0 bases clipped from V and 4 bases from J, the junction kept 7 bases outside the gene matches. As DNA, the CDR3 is TGTGCCAGCAGCCAAGATTTCCGGGGGGGTAGAGAGACCCAGTACTTC. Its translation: CASSQDFRGGRETQYF.

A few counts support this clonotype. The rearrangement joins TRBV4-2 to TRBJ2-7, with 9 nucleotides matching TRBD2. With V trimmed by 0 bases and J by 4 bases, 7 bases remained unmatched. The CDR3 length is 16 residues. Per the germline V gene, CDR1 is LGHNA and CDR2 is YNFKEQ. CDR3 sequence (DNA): TGTGCCAGCAGCCAAGAAGCGGGGGGCCCTGGGTACGAGCAGTACTTC. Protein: CASSQEAGGPGYEQYF.